This TCR beta chain was sequenced for a study of chemoradiotherapy in HPV16-positive cancers. CDR3 length equals 13 residues. CDR1 SGHTS and CDR2 YDEGEE come from the germline V gene. Trimming took off 4 bases at V and 2 bases at J, with 9 bases between the two ends. The method was immunoSEQ multiplex PCR; TCRdb's version includes in-frame clones alone and lacks a portion of them. Among some 30,000 clones, 86% were seen once, and the ten largest hold under 2.5%. The receptor comes from a human donor with HPV-associated anogenital cancer. The chain joins TRBV5-8 to TRBJ1-2, with TRBD1 as a possible D gene (5 bases). Sequenced material: blood, taken from a patient who underwent chemoradiotherapy. CDR3 DNA: TGTGCCAGCAGCCGTACAGGAAACTATGGCTACACCTTC. This codes for CASSRTGNYGYTF. The whole variable domain, remainder taken from reference TRBV5-8 and TRBJ1-2, is EAGVTQSPTHLIKTRGQQATLRCSPISGHTSVYWYQQALGLGLQFLLWYDEGEERNRGNFPPRFSGRQFPNYSSELNVNALELEDSALYLCASSRTGNYGYTFGSGTRLTVV.